The source of this T cell receptor beta chain is a study of OX40 agonist ivuxolimab in advanced cancers. Findings and caveats of the study: Clonal expansion was seen in CD4+ and CD8+ blood T cells by week 6 at 0.1 to 3.0 mg/kg. Normalized expansion of T-cell clones was also low for some nonresponders. The 0.1-3.0 mg/kg partial responders had among the lowest clonal expansion. More expanded clones were seen, on average, in CD8+ T cells than in CD4+.

Remarks on this clone: The target antigen is unknown.

Data came from immunoSEQ multiplex PCR; TCRdb stores just in-frame clones and leaves some out. Of about 69,000 clones in the sample, around 91% were seen once. CDR1 and CDR2 (germline): SGHDT, YYEEEE. The CDR3 is 14 residues long. The V end lost 3 bases, the J end lost 5 bases, and 14 bases lay between the germline ends. The clonotype comes from an adult with an advanced solid tumor such as melanoma, head and neck, liver or kidney cancer. The rearrangement joins TRBV5-6 to TRBJ1-2; no clear D gene. This specimen was CD4+ or CD8+ T cells sorted from blood, taken in a trial of the OX40 agonist ivuxolimab. The CDR3 loop is CASSSERKQYGYTF. The CDR3 bases are TGTGCCAGCAGCTCCGAACGGAAGCAATATGGCTACACCTTC.